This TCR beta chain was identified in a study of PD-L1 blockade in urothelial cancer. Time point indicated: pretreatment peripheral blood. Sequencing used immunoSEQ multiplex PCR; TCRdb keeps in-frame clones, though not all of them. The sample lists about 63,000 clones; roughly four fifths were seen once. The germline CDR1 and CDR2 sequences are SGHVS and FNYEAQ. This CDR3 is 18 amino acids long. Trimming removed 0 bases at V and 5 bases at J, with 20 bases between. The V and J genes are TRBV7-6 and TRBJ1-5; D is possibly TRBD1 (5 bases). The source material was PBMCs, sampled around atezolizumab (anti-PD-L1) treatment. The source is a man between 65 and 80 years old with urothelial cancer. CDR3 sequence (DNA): TGTGCCAGCAGCTTAGCGATTATTACAGGAAAGGTGTATCAGCCCCAGCATTTT. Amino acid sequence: CASSLAIITGKVYQPQHF.